This T cell receptor (beta chain) was sequenced during a study of blood T cell repertoires in COVID-19. Whole-study context: Researchers got acute and convalescent COVID-19 samples from the United States, Italy and Spain. PBMCs, B-cell-depleted T cells, or T cells provided the cDNA or gDNA that made up the material.

Authors' data handling: Estimated nucleated cell counts came from reference gene primer amplification. Method: immunoSEQ multiplex PCR; TCRdb's copy keeps in-frame clones and lacks some. V and J calls and clone size come straight from that table; D and trimming were deduced from the DNA. The profile shows approximately 200,000 clones, 80% to 90% of them singletons. With V trimmed by 0 bases and J by 7 bases, 4 bases remained unmatched. The germline gives CDR1 SGHRS, CDR2 YFSETQ. This CDR3 is built from 15 residues. This receptor was taken from a human donor with active or convalescent COVID-19. The donor label of this sample is uncertain. The V gene is TRBV5-1, the J gene TRBJ1-6; 7 nucleotides agree with TRBD1. The specimen was peripheral blood. The CDR3 coding sequence is TGCGCCAGCAGCTTGGCGGGACAGATAAATTCACCCCTCCACTTT. Translation: CASSLAGQINSPLHF. The entire variable domain, with the rest obtained from reference TRBV5-1 and TRBJ1-6, is as follows: KAGVTQTPRYLIKTRGQQVTLSCSPISGHRSVSWYQQTPGQGLQFLFEYFSETQRNKGNFPGRFSGRQFSNSRSEMNVSTLELGDSALYLCASSLAGQINSPLHFGNGTRLTVT.